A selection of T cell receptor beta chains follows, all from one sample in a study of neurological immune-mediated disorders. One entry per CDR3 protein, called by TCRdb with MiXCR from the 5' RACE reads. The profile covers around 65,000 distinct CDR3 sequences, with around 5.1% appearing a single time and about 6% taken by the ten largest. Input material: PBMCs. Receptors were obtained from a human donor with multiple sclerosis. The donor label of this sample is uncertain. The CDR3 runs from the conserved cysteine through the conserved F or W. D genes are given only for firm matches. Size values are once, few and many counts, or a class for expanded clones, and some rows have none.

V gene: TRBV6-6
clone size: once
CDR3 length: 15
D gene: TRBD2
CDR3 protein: CASTTGGLPGETQYF

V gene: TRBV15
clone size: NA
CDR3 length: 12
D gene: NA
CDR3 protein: CATSRGTGPQYF

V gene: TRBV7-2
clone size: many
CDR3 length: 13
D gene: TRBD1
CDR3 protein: CASTLDRRYGYTF

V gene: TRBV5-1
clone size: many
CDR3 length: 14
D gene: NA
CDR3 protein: CASGRTVSSYEQYF

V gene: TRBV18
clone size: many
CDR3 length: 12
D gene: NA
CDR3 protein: CASSPRPYEQYF

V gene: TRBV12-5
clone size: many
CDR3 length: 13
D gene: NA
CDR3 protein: CASGFEVRYGYTF

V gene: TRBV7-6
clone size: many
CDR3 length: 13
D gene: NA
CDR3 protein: CASSRDAIYEQYF

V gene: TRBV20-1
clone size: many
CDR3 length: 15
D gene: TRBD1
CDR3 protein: CSARVRFSDRGGYTF

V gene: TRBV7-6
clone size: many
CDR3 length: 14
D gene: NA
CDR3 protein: CASSFGGASTEAFF

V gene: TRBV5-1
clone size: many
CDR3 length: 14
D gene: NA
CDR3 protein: CASSLGSNQETQYF

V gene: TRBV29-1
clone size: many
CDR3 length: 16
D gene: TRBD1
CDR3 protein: CSASGEGAREGTEAFF

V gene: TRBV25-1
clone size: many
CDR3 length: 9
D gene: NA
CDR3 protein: CASSADQYF

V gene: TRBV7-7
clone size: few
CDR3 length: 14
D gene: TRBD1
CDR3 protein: CASSPTGQGTEAFF

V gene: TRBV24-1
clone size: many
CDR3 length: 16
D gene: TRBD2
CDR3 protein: CATSDWGSGAHNEQFF

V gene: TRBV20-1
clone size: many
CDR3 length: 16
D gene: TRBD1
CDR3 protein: CSAIRAFGQGRDTQYF

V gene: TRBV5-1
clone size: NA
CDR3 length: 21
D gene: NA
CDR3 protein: CASSFYICSASVGTTNEKLFF

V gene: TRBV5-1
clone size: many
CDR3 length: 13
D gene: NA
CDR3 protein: CASFPGPEETQYF

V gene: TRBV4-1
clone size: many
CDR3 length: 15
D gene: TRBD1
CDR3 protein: CASSLTGTGHTEAFF

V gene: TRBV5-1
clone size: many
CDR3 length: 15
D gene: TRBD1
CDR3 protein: CASSSGTGGGEKLFF

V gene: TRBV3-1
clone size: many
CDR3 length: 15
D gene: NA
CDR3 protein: CASSQATGGAQPQHF

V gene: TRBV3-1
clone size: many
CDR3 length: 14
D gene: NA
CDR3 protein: CASSQGGLGDTQYF

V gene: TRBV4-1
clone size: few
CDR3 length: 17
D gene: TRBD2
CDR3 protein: CASSLLRTSDVPDTQYF

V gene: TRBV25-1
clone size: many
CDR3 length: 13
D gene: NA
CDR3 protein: CASSIRGNTEAFF